This T cell receptor (beta chain) was retrieved from a study of cytomegalovirus exposure and HLA in healthy donors. As for the study in general: A data release that came early held approximately 85 million unique TCRs from HLA-typed donors.

The PCR ran on 60 Vbeta and 13 Jbeta primers. The repertoire was sequenced with immunoSEQ multiplex PCR; TCRdb's copy has only in-frame clones and lacks some. The sample contains approximately 110,000 clones, 74% of which appear only once. As regards this clone: Its matching antigen is unknown.

Study-level findings and limits: In a later analysis, TCR beta V- and J-gene trimming was associated with a missense DCLRE1C variant. High sensitivity and specificity were reportedly achieved when the classifier diagnosed cytomegalovirus status.

V trimming: 3 bases; J trimming: 7 bases; junction bases outside the gene matches: 5. The CDR3 totals 13 residues. The germline V gene has CDR1 SGHAT and CDR2 FQNNGV. This receptor was identified in a man aged 50 to 60 in good health and CMV-seropositive. J is TRBJ1-2 and V is TRBV11-2; 7 positions agree with TRBD1. Sequencing was done on a sample of PBMCs. The CDR3: CASSFGSGGGYTF. The CDR3 nucleotides are TGTGCCAGCAGCTTCGGGTCAGGGGGTGGCTACACCTTC. The full variable domain, rest sourced from reference TRBV11-2 and TRBJ1-2, is EAGVAQSPRYKIIEKRQSVAFWCNPISGHATLYWYQQILGQGPKLLIQFQNNGVVDDSQLPKDRFSAERLKGVDSTLKIQPAKLEDSAVYLCASSFGSGGGYTFGSGTRLTVV.